This T cell receptor (beta chain) originates from a study of T cells in Graves' hyperthyroidism and ophthalmopathy. As for the study in general: Peripheral blood was drawn at first diagnosis, prior to all treatment.

CDR1 is SGDLS, CDR2 YYNGEE, per germline. This CDR3 comprises 15 residues. V shed 3 bases and J 4 bases; nucleotides not matched to a gene: 7. TCR beta CDR3 sequences were amplified from RNA transcripts. HTBI primers drove first-round RT-PCR of the TCR CDR3. TCRdb recomputed calls from the multiplex PCR reads with MiXCR, one row per CDR3 protein. The repertoire has roughly 250,000 distinct CDR3 sequences, about 20% of them found once; the top ten carry roughly 60%. Source material: blood. This receptor was obtained from a man younger than 40 with Graves' ophthalmopathy. The chain employs TRBV9 and TRBJ2-3; 8 nucleotides agree with TRBD1. The CDR3 DNA sequence: TGTGCCAGCAGCGCTAGGACAGGGCGCGCAGATACGCAGTATTTT. Translated: CASSARTGRADTQYF.